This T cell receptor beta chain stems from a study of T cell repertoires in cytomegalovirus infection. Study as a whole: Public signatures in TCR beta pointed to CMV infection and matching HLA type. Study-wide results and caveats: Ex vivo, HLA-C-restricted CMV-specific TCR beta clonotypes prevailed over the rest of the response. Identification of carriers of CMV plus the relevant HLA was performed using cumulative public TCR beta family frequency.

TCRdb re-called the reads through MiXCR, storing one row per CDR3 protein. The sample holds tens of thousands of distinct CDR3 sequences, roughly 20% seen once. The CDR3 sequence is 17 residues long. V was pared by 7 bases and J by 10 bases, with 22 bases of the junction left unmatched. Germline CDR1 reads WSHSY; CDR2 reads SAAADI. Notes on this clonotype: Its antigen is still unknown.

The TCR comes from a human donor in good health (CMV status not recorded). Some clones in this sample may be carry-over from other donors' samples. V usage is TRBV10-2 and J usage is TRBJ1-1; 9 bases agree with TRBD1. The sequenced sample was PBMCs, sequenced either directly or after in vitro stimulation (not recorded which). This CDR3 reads CASITSPGQGQTGGAFF. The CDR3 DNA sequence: TGCGCCAGCATCACCTCCCCGGGACAGGGACAAACAGGGGGAGCTTTCTTT.